A single T cell receptor beta chain is shown here with its context. The germline gene is not matched at one end of the junction; a read error may be the cause. The sample is drawn from a study of blood T cell repertoires in COVID-19. Overall study: Italy, Spain and the United States were the sources of the convalescent and acute COVID-19 samples. PBMCs, B-cell-depleted T cells, or T cells were the source of the cDNA or gDNA that made up the material.

Original methodology: Nucleated cell counts were estimated from reference gene primer amplification. Using immunoSEQ multiplex PCR, the repertoire was profiled, and TCRdb retains in-frame clones only, with some absent. V and J calls and clone size are as listed in that table; D and trimming were resolved from the DNA. The table includes about 97,000 clones, approximately 84% detected once. This CDR3 contains 12 residues. Germline V gene data show CDR1 as MNHEY and CDR2 as SVGEGT. The genes are TRBV6-2 or TRBV6-3 and TRBJ2-1; 7 bases are a match to TRBD2. Sequences were obtained from peripheral blood. The sequence came from a man between 65 and 79 years old with acute or convalescent COVID-19. In nucleotides, the CDR3 is TGTGCCAGCAGTTACAGCAGCGGGACCCTCATCTTC. Its translation: CASSYSSGTLIF.